The T cell receptor beta chain under discussion was sequenced for a study of Tregs in tolerant kidney transplant recipients. Notes on the study in general: Expanding Tregs on activated donor B cells appeared to best identify donor-specific TCRbeta clones.

Points on this clone: The antigen remains unidentified.

Measured with immunoSEQ multiplex PCR; TCRdb has only the in-frame clones, and not every one. The sample consists of 75,000 to 95,000 clones, just over 90% of them appearing once. The CDR3 length is 14 residues. V lost 7 bases and J lost 1, with 11 bases in between. CDR1 is ENHRY and CDR2 is SYGVKD in the germline V gene. The sequence came from a human donor in good health. The chain couples TRBV10-3 to TRBJ1-5, with no clear D. The sequenced material came from CD8+ T cells from blood. CDR3 amino acids: CAIKAVGSNQPQHF. The CDR3 nucleotides are TGTGCCATCAAGGCCGTGGGGAGCAATCAGCCCCAGCATTTT.